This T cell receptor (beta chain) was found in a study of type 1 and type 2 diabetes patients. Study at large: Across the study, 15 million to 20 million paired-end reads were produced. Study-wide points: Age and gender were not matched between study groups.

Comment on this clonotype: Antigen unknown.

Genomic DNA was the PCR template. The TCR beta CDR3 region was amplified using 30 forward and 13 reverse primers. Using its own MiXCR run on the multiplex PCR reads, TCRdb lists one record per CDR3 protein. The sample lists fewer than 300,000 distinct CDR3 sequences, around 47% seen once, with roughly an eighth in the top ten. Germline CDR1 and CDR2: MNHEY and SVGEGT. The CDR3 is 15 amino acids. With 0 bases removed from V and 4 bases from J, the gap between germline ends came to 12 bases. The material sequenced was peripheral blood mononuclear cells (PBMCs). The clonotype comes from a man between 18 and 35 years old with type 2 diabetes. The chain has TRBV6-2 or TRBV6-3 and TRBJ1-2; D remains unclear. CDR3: CASSYSPQPSYGYTF. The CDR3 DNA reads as TGTGCCAGCAGTTACTCTCCTCAACCAAGCTATGGCTACACCTTC.